The 15 T cell receptor beta chains below come from one sample, sequenced in a study of blood T cells in healthy people across ages. The second PCR ran roughly 7 to 12 cycles with a sample-barcoded 5' primer and J-beta primers. Each CDR3 protein gets one entry after TCRdb re-called the 5' RACE reads with MiXCR. The table records over 1,200,000 distinct CDR3 sequences, approximately 59% of them present only once. The sample comprised blood. These receptors all stem from a man younger than 30 in good health.

With respect to this clonotype: The germline gene is not matched at one end of the junction; a read error may be the cause. CDR3 bases: TGCGCCGGCAGCCAGGACACCTCGGGGGATACGCAGTATTTT. This codes for CAGSQDTSGDTQYF. The chain combines TRBV5-1 with TRBJ2-3; either TRBD1 or TRBD2 may supply D (5 bases each). The CDR3 is 14 residues long. Germline V gene data show CDR1 as SGHRS and CDR2 as YFSETQ.

This chain links TRBV7-9 with TRBJ2-7; perhaps D is TRBD1 or TRBD2 (5 bases each). The CDR3 contains 13 residues. V lost 5 bases to trimming and J lost 3 bases, with 11 bases between them. The germline V gene encodes CDR1 SEHNR and CDR2 FQNEAQ (reference sequence). CDR3 DNA: TGTGCCAGCAGCGCCCCGGGGCGCTACGAGCAGTACTTC. Amino acid sequence: CASSAPGRYEQYF.

The chain links TRBV27 to TRBJ2-4, with TRBD1 matching over 9 bases. The last part of the DNA fits TRBJ2-7 better; the J call may be wrong. CDR1 MNHEY and CDR2 SMNVEV come from the germline V gene (reference sequence). The CDR3 sequence is 16 residues long. As DNA, the CDR3 is TGTGCCAGCAGTTTATCACAGGGGGCGAGTAGGTACGAGCAGTACTTC. Its translation: CASSLSQGASRYEQYF.

This clonotype has only a few counts. The chain has TRBV28 and TRBJ2-1; possible D gene TRBD2, 5 bases. The CDR3 totals 14 residues. Germline CDR1 is MDHEN and CDR2 is SYDVKM. The V gene lost 4 bases and the J gene lost 7 bases, with 14 bases spanning the gap. The chain's CDR3 is CASSYASSGNEQFF. The CDR3 nucleotides read TGTGCCAGCAGTTACGCTAGCAGTGGGAATGAGCAGTTCTTC.

The V gene is TRBV4-1, the J gene TRBJ2-7; 8 bases are shared with TRBD2. The CDR3 totals 16 residues. Germline values: CDR1 MGHRA, CDR2 YSYEKL. V shed 0 bases, J shed 4 bases, and the junction held 8 bases outside the gene matches. DNA for the CDR3: TGCGCCAGCAGCCAAGAGATCCTAGCGGGTCAATACGAGCAGTACTTC. Protein sequence: CASSQEILAGQYEQYF.

A word on this clonotype: An end of the junction does not agree with germline; a read error may underlie this. The chain recombines TRBV7-9 with TRBJ1-2, with TRBD1 as a possible D gene (6 bases). This CDR3 spans 14 amino acids. Germline loops: CDR1 SEHNR, CDR2 FQNEAQ (reference sequence). The chain's CDR3 is CASSSTGFRDGNTF. For the CDR3, the DNA is TGTGCCAGCAGCTCAACAGGGTTTCGGGATGGCAACACCTTC.

This clonotype was observed a few times. J is TRBJ2-2 and V is TRBV9; TRBD2 might be the D (7 bases). The length of the CDR3 is 16 residues. V was shortened by 0 bases and J by 0 bases, with 9 bases between the two germline ends. CDR1 SGDLS and CDR2 YYNGEE come from the germline V gene. The CDR3 bases are TGTGCCAGCAGCGTAGACGGGGGGCCGAACACCGGGGAGCTGTTTTTT. It is translated as CASSVDGGPNTGELFF.

This clonotype was seen more than once but under ten times. This chain uses TRBV20-1 with TRBJ2-5; D gene uncertain. The CDR3 has 13 residues. The V end lost 4 bases, the J end lost 3 bases, and 12 bases lay between the germline ends. Germline V gene lookup returns CDR1 DFQATT and CDR2 SNEGSKA (reference sequence). The CDR3: CSAIVSWKETQYF. CDR3 nucleotides: TGCAGTGCTATAGTTAGTTGGAAAGAGACCCAGTACTTC.

The V and J genes are TRBV6-2 or TRBV6-3 and TRBJ2-4; TRBD2 agrees at 8 bases. The CDR3 spans 15 residues. Per the germline V gene, CDR1 is MNHEY and CDR2 is SVGEGT. Unmatched junction bases numbered 8, after V lost 6 bases and J lost 4 bases. CDR3 nucleotides: TGTGCCAGCAGATCGCGGGGGGACGAAAAAAACATTCAGTACTTC. Its translation is CASRSRGDEKNIQYF.

The rearrangement uses TRBV12-3 or TRBV12-4 and TRBJ2-5; 12 nucleotides line up with TRBD1. V lost 1 base and J lost 7; bases outside the gene matches: 10. The CDR3 runs to 17 residues. CDR3 in amino acids: CASSLVPGQGAIGTQYF. The CDR3 bases are TGTGCCAGCAGTTTAGTTCCGGGACAGGGGGCTATCGGGACCCAGTACTTC.

The chain joins TRBV10-3 to TRBJ2-1; 9 nucleotides align to TRBD1. The junction had 4 bases not matched to a gene; V was cut back by 2 bases and J by 8 bases. CDR1 is ENHRY and CDR2 is SYGVKD in the germline V gene. This CDR3 is 14 amino acids long. The CDR3 sequence: CAISEPGQGDEQFF. CDR3 nucleotide sequence: TGTGCCATCAGTGAGCCGGGACAGGGAGATGAGCAGTTCTTC.

The V and J genes are TRBV6-2 or TRBV6-3 and TRBJ2-3; TRBD2 might be the D (6 bases). Germline values: CDR1 MNHEY, CDR2 SVGEGT. CDR3 length: 15 residues. V was trimmed by 2 bases and J by 0 bases, leaving 9 bases between them. The DNA for the CDR3 is TGTGCCAGCAGTTACGTGGGGACTAGCACAGATACGCAGTATTTT. Translating gives CASSYVGTSTDTQYF.

V usage is TRBV6-6 and J usage is TRBJ2-7, with D unresolved. The V end was cut by 4 bases, the J end by 0 bases, with 10 bases between. This CDR3 has 14 residues. The germline V gene encodes CDR1 MNHNY and CDR2 SVGAGI (reference sequence). DNA of the CDR3: TGTGCCAGCAGTTCTCCTCATAGCTCCTACGAGCAGTACTTC. This codes for CASSSPHSSYEQYF.

V gene TRBV11-1 combines with J gene TRBJ2-1; D call uncertain. This CDR3 region has 17 residues. Germline V gene data show CDR1 as SGHAT and CDR2 as FQDESV (reference sequence). Trimming stripped 2 bases from V and 4 bases from J, with 18 bases between. This CDR3 reads CASSLFGTITRYNEQFF. DNA of the CDR3: TGTGCCAGCAGCTTATTTGGTACGATCACGAGGTACAATGAGCAGTTCTTC.

V is TRBV13 and J is TRBJ2-5; the D gene is possibly TRBD1 (5 bases). CDR3 size: 11 residues. CDR1 is PRHDT and CDR2 is FYEKMQ in the germline V gene (reference sequence). The ends were cut back, 1 base at V and 11 bases at J, with 8 bases in the middle. DNA for the CDR3: TGTGCCAGCAGCTTAGAGGGGAAGCAGTACTTC. This sequence encodes CASSLEGKQYF.